The 23 T cell receptor beta chains below all came from one sample that was sequenced in a study of T cell responses to AZD1222 COVID-19 vaccine (dated by TCRdb to the early 2020s). Receptor amplification or capture employed the immunoSEQ multiplex PCR assay. TCRdb's version of the immuneACCESS table is confined to in-frame rearrangements and falls short of the full clone set. An unresolved V gene accounts for under half of the shortfall where checked; the remainder is of unknown origin. The sample includes roughly 150,000 clones, with about 87% observed a single time. The biggest ten clones account for 8% to 10% of the sample. The time point label here, explained by the study, means: about 28 days (+/-7) after the second vaccine dose. Sequenced material: peripheral blood, taken 28 days after the second AZD1222 dose. The receptors come from an adult who received the AZD1222 COVID-19 vaccine.

This chain uses TRBV18 with TRBJ2-7, with no clear D. The CDR3 contains 13 residues. The V gene's germline CDR1 is KGHSH and CDR2 LQKENI. Trimming shortened V by 2 bases and J by 4 bases, and 9 bases separated the two germline ends. In nucleotides, the CDR3 is TGTGCCAGCTCACCATTGGACGGATACGAGCAGTACTTC. Translated: CASSPLDGYEQYF.

This rearrangement joins TRBV5-1 to TRBJ1-2; possibly TRBD1 for D (5 bases). From germline, CDR1 is SGHRS and CDR2 YFSETQ. This CDR3 has 14 residues. Trimming took off 0 bases at V and 4 bases at J, with 10 bases between the two ends. CDR3 nucleotides: TGCGCCAGCAGCTTGGGACAGTCTTTCTATGGCTACACCTTC. Translated, it gives CASSLGQSFYGYTF.

This clone was seen only a few times. This chain uses TRBV18 with TRBJ2-7; possible D gene TRBD2, 5 bases. Trimming left V 2 bases short and J 4 bases short, with 12 bases between. Looked up from germline, CDR1 is KGHSH and CDR2 is LQKENI. The CDR3 contains 14 residues. CDR3 region: CASSPLGSSYEQYF. The CDR3 DNA reads as TGTGCCAGCTCACCATTGGGGAGTTCGTACGAGCAGTACTTC.

This clone has just one count. The chain is built from TRBV9 and TRBJ2-3; D not certain. CDR3 length equals 11 residues. Looked up from germline, CDR1 is SGDLS and CDR2 is YYNGEE. V lost 0 bases to trimming and J lost 7 bases, with 3 bases between them. In DNA, the CDR3 is TGTGCCAGCAGCGTAGGAAATACGCAGTATTTT. As protein: CASSVGNTQYF.

This chain joins TRBV28 and TRBJ1-1; D gene uncertain. CDR3 length: 15 residues. The germline CDR1 and CDR2 sequences are MDHEN and SYDVKM. The V gene lost 1 base and the J gene lost 4 bases, with 13 bases spanning the gap. The DNA of the CDR3 is TGTGCCAGCAGTTTATTCTCCACCCGGACCACTGAAGCTTTCTTT. Translation: CASSLFSTRTTEAFF.

The rearrangement uses TRBV18 and TRBJ1-5; 7 bases are a match to TRBD1. V dropped 2 bases and J dropped 9; count of bases not matched to a gene: 7. Germline lookup yields CDR1 KGHSH and CDR2 LQKENI. This CDR3 is 14 amino acids long. As DNA, the CDR3 is TGTGCCAGCTCACCAACAGGGGACTTGAGGCCCCAGCATTTT. Translating it yields CASSPTGDLRPQHF.

This clone was seen once. V gene TRBV28 combines with J gene TRBJ1-1, with D unresolved. CDR1 and CDR2 from the germline V gene are MDHEN and SYDVKM. The CDR3 sequence is 14 residues long. Trimming removed 2 bases at V and 0 bases at J, with 7 bases between. CDR3: CASSLVGLNTEAFF. DNA of the CDR3: TGTGCCAGCAGTTTAGTGGGCCTGAACACTGAAGCTTTCTTT.

V is TRBV4-3 and J is TRBJ2-2; 8 nucleotides match TRBD2. There are 16 residues in the CDR3. The germline V gene has CDR1 LGHNA and CDR2 YSLEER. V gave up 4 bases and J gave up 5 bases; unmatched junction bases: 9. The CDR3 bases are TGCGCCAGCAGCCCCCTGCTAGCGGGCCTTACCGGGGAGCTGTTTTTT. This gives the protein CASSPLLAGLTGELFF.

The V call is TRBV20-1, the J call TRBJ1-1; D uncertain. Germline V gene lookup returns CDR1 DFQATT and CDR2 SNEGSKA (reference sequence). This CDR3 has 11 residues. Trimming left V 4 bases short and J 2 bases short, with 5 bases between. For the CDR3, the DNA is TGCAGTGCTATATCAAACACTGAAGCTTTCTTT. Protein: CSAISNTEAFF.

The CDR3 nucleotides are TGTGCCACCAGTGATTTGGGTCTAGGATCGGGCAATGAGCAGTTCTTC. Encoded protein: CATSDLGLGSGNEQFF. The chain carries TRBV24-1 and TRBJ2-1; D is undetermined. Trimming removed 0 bases at V and 6 bases at J, with 14 bases between. The CDR3 sequence is 16 residues long. Germline values: CDR1 KGHDR, CDR2 SFDVKD.

V is TRBV19 and J is TRBJ1-5; D is ambiguous. V dropped 4 bases and J dropped 6 bases, with 16 bases sitting between them. This CDR3 spans 15 amino acids. In germline, CDR1 is LNHDA, CDR2 SQIVND (reference sequence). CDR3 sequence (DNA): TGTGCCAGTAGTAGCCGCGGAGGGAGGCCTCAGCCCCAGCATTTT. It codes for CASSSRGGRPQPQHF.

A few counts support this clone. V is TRBV28 and J is TRBJ2-7, with D perhaps TRBD1 or TRBD2 (5 bases each). This CDR3 region has 12 residues. Between the trimmed V and J ends, which lost 7 bases and 4 bases, there was a span of 11 bases. CDR1 MDHEN and CDR2 SYDVKM come from the germline V gene. CDR3 region: CASTPGPYEQYF. The CDR3 coding sequence is TGTGCCAGCACCCCGGGGCCTTACGAGCAGTACTTC.

This chain connects TRBV21-1 to TRBJ2-7; TRBD2 is the table's D call, not checked against the DNA. TRBV21-1 is noted as a pseudogene. This CDR3 comprises 15 residues. DNA of the CDR3: TGTGCCAGCAGCCGGGGAGGGGGACGGTGGTGGGAGCAGTACTTC. Its protein product is CASSRGGGRWWEQYF.

The CDR3 spells CASSLPGSQPQHF. The CDR3 nucleotides read TGTGCCAGCAGTTTACCGGGGTCCCAGCCCCAGCATTTT. The genes are TRBV28 and TRBJ1-5; D gene unclear. Trimming cost V 2 bases and J 7 bases, with 9 bases left between them. CDR3 size: 13 residues. CDR1 is MDHEN, CDR2 SYDVKM, per germline.

This chain joins TRBV11-1 and TRBJ1-2; the D gene is possibly TRBD1 (6 bases). The CDR3 is made up of 13 amino acids. V was cut by 6 bases and J by 5 bases, with 13 bases left in between. Germline V gene lookup returns CDR1 SGHAT and CDR2 FQDESV (reference sequence). CDR3 nucleotide sequence: TGTGCCAGCAGTTCTACCGGACAGTATGGCTACACCTTC. This translates into CASSSTGQYGYTF.

The rearrangement uses TRBV14 and TRBJ1-1; TRBD1 is a possible D gene (5 bases). The CDR3 sequence is 14 residues long. CDR1 is SGHDN and CDR2 is FVKESK in the germline V gene. Trimming cost V 1 base and J 11 bases, with 17 bases left between them. DNA for the CDR3: TGTGCCAGCAGCCAAGCTGGGGCACCTTATCCTGCTTTCTTT. Amino acids: CASSQAGAPYPAFF.

This clone was found once. J is TRBJ2-1 and V is TRBV24-1, with a weak D call TRBD1 (6 bases). V was shortened by 3 bases and J by 0 bases, with 11 bases between the two germline ends. The CDR3 is made up of 16 amino acids. Germline V gives CDR1 KGHDR, CDR2 SFDVKD. The CDR3 coding sequence is TGTGCCACCAGTGATACAGGGTTAAGCTCCTACAATGAGCAGTTCTTC. The encoded protein is CATSDTGLSSYNEQFF.

The rearrangement joins TRBV5-1 to TRBJ2-7, with D possibly being TRBD2 (5 bases). The ends were cut back, 5 bases at V and 7 bases at J, with 22 bases in the middle. There are 15 residues in the CDR3. The germline gives CDR1 SGHRS, CDR2 YFSETQ. The CDR3, as DNA: TGCGCCAGCAGAGCCGACGGATCTTCTCCGGGGGAGCAGTACTTC. It yields the protein CASRADGSSPGEQYF.

The V gene is TRBV11-2, the J gene TRBJ2-5, with 9 positions matching TRBD2. Germline trimming cut 1 base from V and 4 bases from J; bases unmatched to any gene: 4. The CDR3 sequence is 15 residues long. Looked up from germline, CDR1 is SGHAT and CDR2 is FQNNGV. The CDR3 sequence: CASSLGVSGRETQYF. The CDR3 DNA reads as TGTGCCAGCAGCTTAGGAGTTAGCGGGAGAGAGACCCAGTACTTC.

The CDR3 loop reads CASSESSLEQGQHF. The CDR3 DNA follows: TGCGCCAGCAGTGAGTCCTCATTAGAACAGGGTCAGCATTTT. J is TRBJ1-5 and V is TRBV10-2; possible D gene TRBD1, 6 bases. V was trimmed by 0 bases and J by 13 bases, leaving 16 bases between them. The CDR3 length is 14 residues. Germline V CDR1 and CDR2: WSHSY, SAAADI.

The genes are TRBV2 and TRBJ2-7; D unclear. The V gene's germline CDR1 is SNHLY and CDR2 FYNNEI. Trimming took off 6 bases at V and 4 bases at J, with 4 bases between the two ends. The CDR3 totals 10 residues. CDR3 sequence reads: CASSRYEQYF. CDR3 nucleotide sequence: TGTGCCAGCAGCCGATACGAGCAGTACTTC.

In its sample, this clone was seen a few times. The chain recombines TRBV14 with TRBJ2-7; D not certain. The CDR3 is made up of 15 amino acids. Between the trimmed V and J ends, which lost 1 base and 5 bases, there was a span of 15 bases. Germline V gene lookup returns CDR1 SGHDN and CDR2 FVKESK. Here the CDR3 reads CASSQGSLGGDEQYF. The CDR3 DNA sequence: TGTGCCAGCAGCCAAGGAAGCCTTGGTGGGGACGAGCAGTACTTC.

The chain joins TRBV7-2 to TRBJ1-2, with D maybe TRBD1 (5 bases). V was pared by 1 base and J by 2 bases, with 11 bases between. This CDR3 region has 15 residues. CDR1 is SGHTA and CDR2 is FQGNSA in the germline V gene. The CDR3 region is CASSLGGGNNYGYTF. The CDR3 DNA is TGTGCCAGCAGCTTAGGGGGGGGAAACAACTATGGCTACACCTTC. Based on the CDR3 plus reference TRBV7-2 and TRBJ1-2, the full variable domain is GAGVSQSPSNKVTEKGKDVELRCDPISGHTALYWYRQSLGQGLEFLIYFQGNSAPDKSGLPSDRFSAERTGGSVSTLTIQRTQQEDSAVYLCASSLGGGNNYGYTFGSGTRLTVV.